The following is a TCR beta chain sequence with its context. A much bigger clone sits one base away, suggesting this may be a read error. The CDR3 is 14 amino acids. After removal of 5 bases from V and 10 bases from J, the junction contained 11 bases not matched to a gene. CDR1 is DFQATT and CDR2 is SNEGSKA in the germline V gene (reference sequence). The sample is drawn from a study of T cells in Graves' hyperthyroidism and ophthalmopathy. Amplified TCR beta CDR3 regions derived from RNA transcripts. Primed by the HTBI set, a first-round RT-PCR was run on the TCR CDR3. TCRdb passed the multiplex PCR reads through MiXCR, listing each CDR3 protein once. The table records approximately 300,000 distinct CDR3 sequences, about 15% of them present only once.

This TCR was recovered from a woman aged 55-75 years with Graves' ophthalmopathy. This chain links TRBV20-1 with TRBJ1-4, with 9 bases fitting TRBD1. Sequences were obtained from blood. The CDR3 loop reads CSAVEGTGIGKLFF. CDR3 coding DNA: TGCAGTGCTGTGGAGGGGACAGGGATTGGAAAACTGTTTTTT.